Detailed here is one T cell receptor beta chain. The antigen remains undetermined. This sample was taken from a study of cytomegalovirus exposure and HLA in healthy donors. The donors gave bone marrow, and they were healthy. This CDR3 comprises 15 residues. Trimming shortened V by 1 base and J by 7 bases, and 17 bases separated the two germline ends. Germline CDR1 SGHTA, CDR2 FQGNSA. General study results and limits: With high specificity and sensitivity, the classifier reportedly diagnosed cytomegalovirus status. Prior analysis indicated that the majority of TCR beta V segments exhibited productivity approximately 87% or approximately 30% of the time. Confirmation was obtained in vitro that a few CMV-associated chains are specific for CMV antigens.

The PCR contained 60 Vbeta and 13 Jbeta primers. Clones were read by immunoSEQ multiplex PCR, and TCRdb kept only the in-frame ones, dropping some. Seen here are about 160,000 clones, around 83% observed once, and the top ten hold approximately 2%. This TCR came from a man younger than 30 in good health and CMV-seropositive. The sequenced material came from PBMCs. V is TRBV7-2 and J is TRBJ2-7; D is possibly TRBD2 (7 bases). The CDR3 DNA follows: TGTGCCAGCAGCTTAGGAGGAGGGGGGGCGGGGGAGCAGTACTTC. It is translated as CASSLGGGGAGEQYF.